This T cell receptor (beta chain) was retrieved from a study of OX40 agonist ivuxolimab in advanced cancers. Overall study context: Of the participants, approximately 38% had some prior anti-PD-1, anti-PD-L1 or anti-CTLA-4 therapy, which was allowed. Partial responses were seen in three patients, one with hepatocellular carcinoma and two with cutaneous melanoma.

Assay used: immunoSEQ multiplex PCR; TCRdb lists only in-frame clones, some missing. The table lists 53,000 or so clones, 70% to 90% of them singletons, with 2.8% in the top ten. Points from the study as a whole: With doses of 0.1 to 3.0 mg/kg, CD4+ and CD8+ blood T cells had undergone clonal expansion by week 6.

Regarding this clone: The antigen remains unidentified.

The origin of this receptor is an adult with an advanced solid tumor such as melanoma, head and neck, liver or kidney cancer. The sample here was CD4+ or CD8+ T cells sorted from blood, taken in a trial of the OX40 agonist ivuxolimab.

CDR3 sequence reads: CASSPLSNGNTIYF. Here the CDR3 DNA reads TGCGCCAGCAGCCCCTTAAGCAATGGAAACACCATATATTTT. The rearrangement joins TRBV5-1 to TRBJ1-3; D call uncertain. The CDR3 is made up of 14 amino acids. Germline V CDR1 and CDR2: SGHRS, YFSETQ. V lost 4 bases and J 3 bases, leaving 11 bases between the germline ends.